Listed below are T cell receptor beta chains from one sample, sequenced in a study of post-analysis software for immune sequencing data. A single record per CDR3 protein comes from TCRdb applying MiXCR to the PCR reads. The sample carries 250,000 to 300,000 distinct CDR3 sequences, about 38% recorded once. The material sequenced was blood. The receptor source for this set is a girl under 18 with multiple sclerosis. Each CDR3 is given with its conserved first and last residue. Each record gives: D gene, J gene, clone size, V gene, CDR3 DNA, CDR3 protein. D genes are given only for firm matches. Expanded clones are given a class, and other clones once, few, many or no size at all.

>-|TRBJ2-7|-|TRBV20-1
TGCAGTGCTAGGGAGAACTCCTACAATGAGCAGTACTTC
CSARENSYNEQYF
>-|TRBJ1-2|many|TRBV7-9
TGTGCCAGCAGCATCGACGGCCATGGCTACACCTTC
CASSIDGHGYTF
>-|TRBJ1-1|-|TRBV19
TGTGCCAGTAGTTATGGCAGGGTATCATCTGAAGCTTTCTTT
CASSYGRVSSEAFF
>-|TRBJ2-5|many|TRBV29-1
TGCAGCGTTGAGGTCGGAGAGACCCAGTACTTC
CSVEVGETQYF
>TRBD1|TRBJ2-1|-|TRBV7-3
TGTGCCAGCGGCCTCGGGACAGGGGGGTACAATGAGCAGTTCTTC
CASGLGTGGYNEQFF
>-|TRBJ2-1|-|TRBV5-1
TGCGCCAGCAGCTTGGAAGGGACCCGAGAAAATGAGCAGTTCTTC
CASSLEGTRENEQFF
>TRBD1|TRBJ1-5|-|TRBV11-3
TGTGCCAGCAGCTCGGGACAGGGGAGGAATCAGCCCCAGCATTTT
CASSSGQGRNQPQHF
>-|TRBJ2-5|-|TRBV7-6
TGTGCCAGCAGTATTGGGGGGCGAGAGACCCAGTACTTC
CASSIGGRETQYF
>-|TRBJ1-2|-|TRBV4-1
TGCGCCAGCAGCCAAGCACACGCACGCGGCTACACCTTC
CASSQAHARGYTF
>-|TRBJ2-3|-|TRBV5-1
TGCGCCAGCAGCCCGCAGCCGGGACAAGGGAGCACAGATACGCAGTATTTT
CASSPQPGQGSTDTQYF
>-|TRBJ2-7|-|TRBV5-1
TGCGCCAGCAGCGTAGGCGGGACAGCGAAATACGAGCAGTACTTC
CASSVGGTAKYEQYF